This T cell receptor beta chain is drawn from a study of beta chain features in type 1 diabetes. Expressed TCRB transcripts got sequenced, as all isolated RNA was reverse transcribed. The method was immunoSEQ multiplex PCR; TCRdb's version includes in-frame clones alone and lacks a portion of them. Altogether just over 25,000 clones are present, about 52% being singletons, with the ten largest covering 0.3%. Trimming shortened V by 0 bases and J by 0 bases, and 11 bases separated the two germline ends. Germline lookup yields CDR1 GTSNPN and CDR2 SVGIG (reference sequence). This CDR3 has 15 amino acids. Study-level findings and limits: Moderately but significantly shorter TCRB CDR3s were found in Type 1 diabetes patients in all four CD4+ subsets. Whether TCRB rearrangement is influenced by HLA type was left unresolved in this analysis. The VDJ junctions of type 1 diabetes patients carried fewer insertions and more deletions.

Of note for this clone: What it binds is not known.

The specimen was stem cell memory CD4+ T cells from blood. The chain employs TRBV30 and TRBJ1-2; no reliable D call. The source of this sequence is a man aged 25-45 years with type 1 diabetes. CDR3 in amino acids: CAWSVHPSSNYGYTF. The CDR3 DNA follows: TGTGCCTGGAGTGTACACCCTTCTTCTAACTATGGCTACACCTTC.